The subject of this entry is one TCR beta chain. Germline values: CDR1 MNHEY, CDR2 SVGAGI. Unmatched junction bases numbered 2, after V lost 5 bases and J lost 3 bases. This CDR3 has 15 amino acids. This entry comes from a study of blood T cell repertoires in COVID-19. Across the whole study: The United States, Italy and Spain provided the acute and convalescent COVID-19 samples. Nucleic acid was either cDNA or gDNA, and it came from T cells, B-cell-depleted T cells, or PBMCs.

Authors' methods: Amplified reference gene primers provided the basis for estimating nucleated cell counts. Assay used: immunoSEQ multiplex PCR; TCRdb lists only in-frame clones, some missing. The V and J calls and clone size are taken from that table; D and trimming were inferred from the DNA. Among about 120,000 clones, around nine tenths were seen once, and the ten largest hold 0.88%. This receptor was obtained from a woman in her 50s with active or convalescent COVID-19. The rearrangement joins TRBV6-5 to TRBJ2-2; 11 positions match TRBD1. The sample consisted of peripheral blood. CDR3 nucleotides: TGTGCCAGCAGTACGGACAGGGGGCACACCGGGGAGCTGTTTTTT. Protein: CASSTDRGHTGELFF.